The 6 T cell receptor beta chains listed next were all sequenced from one sample in a study of blood T cells in healthy people across ages. With a J-beta primer mix and a sample-barcoded 5' primer, a second PCR ran about 7 to 12 cycles. TCRdb ran MiXCR on the 5' RACE reads and lists one entry per CDR3 protein. The data hold about 1,400,000 distinct CDR3 sequences, with roughly 59% observed a single time. The specimen sequenced was blood. These receptors were obtained from a man aged 18 to 35 in good health.

This chain joins TRBV25-1 and TRBJ2-2; a possible D gene is TRBD1 (5 bases). There are 14 residues in the CDR3. V was pared by 7 bases and J by 2 bases, with 11 bases between. The germline CDR1 and CDR2 sequences are MGHDK and SYGVNS. The CDR3 loop reads CASIGQGNTGELFF. DNA of the CDR3: TGTGCCAGCATCGGCCAGGGAAACACCGGGGAGCTGTTTTTT.

The rearrangement joins TRBV12-3 or TRBV12-4 to TRBJ2-4, with no clear D. V was clipped by 3 bases and J by 4 bases, with 19 bases between them. The CDR3 contains 17 residues. The CDR3 reads CASSFAAARSPKNIQYF. CDR3 coding DNA: TGTGCCAGCAGTTTCGCGGCAGCTCGATCCCCTAAAAACATTCAGTACTTC.

V and J are TRBV20-1 and TRBJ1-2, with 10 bases identical to TRBD1. Germline V gene lookup returns CDR1 DFQATT and CDR2 SNEGSKA (reference sequence). This CDR3 region has 12 residues. With V trimmed by 5 bases and J by 13 bases, 10 bases remained unmatched. The DNA of the CDR3 is TGCAGTGCTGGAAATGACAGGGGGCACAGCACCTTC. Its translation: CSAGNDRGHSTF.

This clonotype was recorded a few times. The rearrangement uses TRBV7-9 and TRBJ2-7; D gene uncertain. This CDR3 comprises 15 residues. Germline V gives CDR1 SEHNR, CDR2 FQNEAQ (reference sequence). V was cut by 4 bases and J by 7 bases, with 20 bases left in between. CDR3 coding DNA: TGTGCCAGCAGCTCCCTCCACGGACGGCCCCAAGAGCAGTACTTC. This sequence encodes CASSSLHGRPQEQYF.

The genes are TRBV4-1 and TRBJ2-1, with TRBD2 matching over 10 bases. V trimming: 5 bases; J trimming: 7 bases; junction bases outside the gene matches: 8. The CDR3 consists of 15 residues. Looked up from germline, CDR1 is MGHRA and CDR2 is YSYEKL. CDR3 DNA sequence: TGCGCCAGCAGCATACTGGGACTAGCGAGGAATGAGCAGTTCTTC. Amino acid sequence: CASSILGLARNEQFF.

The V and J genes are TRBV20-1 and TRBJ1-6; no reliable D call. V was pared by 1 base and J by 0 bases, with 7 bases between. The CDR3 is 15 residues long. Germline V gene lookup returns CDR1 DFQATT and CDR2 SNEGSKA (reference sequence). CDR3 sequence reads: CSARASLSYNSPLHF. The DNA for the CDR3 is TGCAGTGCTAGAGCCAGCCTCTCCTATAATTCACCCCTCCACTTT.